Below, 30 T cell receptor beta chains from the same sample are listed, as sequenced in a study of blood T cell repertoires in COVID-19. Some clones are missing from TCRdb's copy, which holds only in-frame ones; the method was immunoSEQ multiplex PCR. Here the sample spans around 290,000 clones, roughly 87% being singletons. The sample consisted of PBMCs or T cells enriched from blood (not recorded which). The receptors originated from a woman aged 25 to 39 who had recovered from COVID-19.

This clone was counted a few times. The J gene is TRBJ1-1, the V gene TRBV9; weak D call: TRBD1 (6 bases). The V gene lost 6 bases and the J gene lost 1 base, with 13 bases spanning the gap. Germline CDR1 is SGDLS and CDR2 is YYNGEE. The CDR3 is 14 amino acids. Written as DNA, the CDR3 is TGTGCCAGCACTGGGGGCTTAACGAACACTGAAGCTTTCTTT. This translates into CASTGGLTNTEAFF.

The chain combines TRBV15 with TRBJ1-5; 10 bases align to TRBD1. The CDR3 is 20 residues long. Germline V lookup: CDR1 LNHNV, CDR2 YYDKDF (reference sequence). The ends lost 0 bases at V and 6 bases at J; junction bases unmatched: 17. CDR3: CATSRDRLPWDRGGGQPQHF. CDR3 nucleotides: TGTGCCACCAGCAGAGATCGCCTTCCGTGGGACAGGGGAGGAGGTCAGCCCCAGCATTTT.

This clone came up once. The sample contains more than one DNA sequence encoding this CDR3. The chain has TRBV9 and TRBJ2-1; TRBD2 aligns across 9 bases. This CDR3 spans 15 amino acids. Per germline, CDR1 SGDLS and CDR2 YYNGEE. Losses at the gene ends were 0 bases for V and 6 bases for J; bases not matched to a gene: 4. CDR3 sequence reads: CASSVGLAESNEQFF. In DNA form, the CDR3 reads TGTGCCAGCAGCGTAGGACTAGCGGAAAGCAATGAGCAGTTCTTC.

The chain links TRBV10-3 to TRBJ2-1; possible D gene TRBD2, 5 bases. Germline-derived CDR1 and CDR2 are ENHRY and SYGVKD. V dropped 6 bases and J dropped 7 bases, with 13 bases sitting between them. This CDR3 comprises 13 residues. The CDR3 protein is CAIRDWPENEQFF. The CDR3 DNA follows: TGTGCCATCAGGGACTGGCCTGAGAATGAGCAGTTCTTC.

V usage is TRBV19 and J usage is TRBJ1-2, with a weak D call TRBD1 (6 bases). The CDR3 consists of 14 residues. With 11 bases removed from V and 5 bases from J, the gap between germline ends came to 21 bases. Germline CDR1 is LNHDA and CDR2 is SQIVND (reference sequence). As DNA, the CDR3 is TGTGCCTCCCAGTTGGGGGCAGGAAGTTATGGCTACACCTTC. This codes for CASQLGAGSYGYTF.

CDR3 in amino acids: CATSRGLAGGTGELFF. The CDR3 DNA reads TGTGCCACCAGCAGAGGTCTAGCGGGGGGGACCGGGGAGCTGTTTTTT. The chain links TRBV15 to TRBJ2-2; 12 positions agree with TRBD2. V shed 1 base, J shed 5 bases, and the junction held 2 bases outside the gene matches. The CDR3 covers 16 residues. CDR1 LNHNV and CDR2 YYDKDF come from the germline V gene (reference sequence). Full variable domain (outside the CDR3, taken from reference TRBV15 and TRBJ2-2): DAMVIQNPRYQVTQFGKPVTLSCSQTLNHNVMYWYQQKSSQAPKLLFHYYDKDFNNEADTPDNFQSRRPNTSFCFLDIRSPGLGDTAMYLCATSRGLAGGTGELFFGEGSRLTVL.

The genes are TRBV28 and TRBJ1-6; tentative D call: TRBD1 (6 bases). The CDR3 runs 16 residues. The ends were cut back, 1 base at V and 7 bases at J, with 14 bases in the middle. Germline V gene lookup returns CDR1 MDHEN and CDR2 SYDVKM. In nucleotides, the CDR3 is TGTGCCAGCAGTTTATTTCGGGGGGCGCGGAATTCACCCCTCCACTTT. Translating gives CASSLFRGARNSPLHF.

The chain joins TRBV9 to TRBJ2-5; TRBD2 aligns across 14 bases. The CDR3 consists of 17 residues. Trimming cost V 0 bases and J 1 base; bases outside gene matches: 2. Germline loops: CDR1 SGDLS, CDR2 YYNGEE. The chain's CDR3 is CASSVGTSGGLQETQYF. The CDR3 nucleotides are TGTGCCAGCAGCGTAGGGACTAGCGGGGGGCTCCAAGAGACCCAGTACTTC.

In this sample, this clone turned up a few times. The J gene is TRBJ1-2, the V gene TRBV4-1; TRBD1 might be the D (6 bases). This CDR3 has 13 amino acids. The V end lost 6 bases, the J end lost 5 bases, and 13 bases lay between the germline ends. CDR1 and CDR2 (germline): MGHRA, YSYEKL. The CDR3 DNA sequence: TGCGCCAGCAGGGACAGAGAGTTATATGGCTACACCTTC. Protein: CASRDRELYGYTF.

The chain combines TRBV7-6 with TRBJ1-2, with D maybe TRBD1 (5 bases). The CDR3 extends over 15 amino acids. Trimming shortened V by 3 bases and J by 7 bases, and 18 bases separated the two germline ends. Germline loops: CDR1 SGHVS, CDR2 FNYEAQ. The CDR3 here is CASSLNRRGIGGYTF. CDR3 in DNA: TGTGCCAGCAGCTTGAACCGGCGGGGGATCGGTGGCTACACCTTC.

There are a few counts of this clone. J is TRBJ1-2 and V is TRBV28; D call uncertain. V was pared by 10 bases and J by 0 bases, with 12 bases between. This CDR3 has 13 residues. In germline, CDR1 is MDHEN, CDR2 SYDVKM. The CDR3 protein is CATGRRANYGYTF. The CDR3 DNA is TGTGCCACTGGGCGGCGGGCTAACTATGGCTACACCTTC.

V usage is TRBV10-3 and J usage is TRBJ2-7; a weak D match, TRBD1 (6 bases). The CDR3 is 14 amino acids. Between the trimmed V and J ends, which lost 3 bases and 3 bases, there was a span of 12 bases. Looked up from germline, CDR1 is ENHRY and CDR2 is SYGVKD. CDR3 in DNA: TGTGCCATCAGTGACTGGACAGACAGCTACGAGCAGTACTTC. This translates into CAISDWTDSYEQYF.

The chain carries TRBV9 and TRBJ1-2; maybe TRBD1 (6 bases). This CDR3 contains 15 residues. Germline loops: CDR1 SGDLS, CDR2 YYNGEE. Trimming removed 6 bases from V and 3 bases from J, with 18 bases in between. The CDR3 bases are TGTGCCAGCACCTCCGAGTGGGGGGGGCACTATGGCTACACCTTC. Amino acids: CASTSEWGGHYGYTF.

The chain's CDR3 is CASSLAGNYGYTF. The CDR3 nucleotides read TGTGCCAGCAGCTTGGCAGGGAACTATGGCTACACCTTC. The V gene is TRBV7-3, the J gene TRBJ1-2; a possible D gene is TRBD1 (5 bases). V gave up 3 bases and J gave up 2 bases, with 7 bases separating them. The CDR3 is 13 amino acids. The germline V gene encodes CDR1 SGHTA and CDR2 FQGTGA.

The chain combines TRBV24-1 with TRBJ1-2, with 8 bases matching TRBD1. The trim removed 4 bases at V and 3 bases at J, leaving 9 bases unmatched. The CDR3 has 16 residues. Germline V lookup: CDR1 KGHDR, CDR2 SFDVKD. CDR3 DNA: TGTGCCACCAGTGACCCGTCGGTACAGGGGGACTATGGCTACACCTTC. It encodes CATSDPSVQGDYGYTF.

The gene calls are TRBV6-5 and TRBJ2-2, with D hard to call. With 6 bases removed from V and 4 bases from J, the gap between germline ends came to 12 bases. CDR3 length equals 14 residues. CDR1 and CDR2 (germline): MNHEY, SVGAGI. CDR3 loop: CASRSGWSTGELFF. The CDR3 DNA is TGTGCCAGCAGAAGTGGATGGAGCACCGGGGAGCTGTTTTTT.

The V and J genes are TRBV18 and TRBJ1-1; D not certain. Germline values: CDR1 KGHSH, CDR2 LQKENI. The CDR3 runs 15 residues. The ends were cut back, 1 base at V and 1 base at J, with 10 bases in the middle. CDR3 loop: CASSPQDGKNTEAFF. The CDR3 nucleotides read TGTGCCAGCTCACCACAGGACGGGAAGAACACTGAAGCTTTCTTT.

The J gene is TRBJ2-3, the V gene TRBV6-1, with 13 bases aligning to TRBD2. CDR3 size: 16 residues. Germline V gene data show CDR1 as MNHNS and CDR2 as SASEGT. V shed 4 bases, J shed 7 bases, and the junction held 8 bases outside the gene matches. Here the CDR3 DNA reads TGTGCCAGCAGTGGGGGACTAGCGGGGATAGACTATACGCAGTATTTT. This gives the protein CASSGGLAGIDYTQYF.

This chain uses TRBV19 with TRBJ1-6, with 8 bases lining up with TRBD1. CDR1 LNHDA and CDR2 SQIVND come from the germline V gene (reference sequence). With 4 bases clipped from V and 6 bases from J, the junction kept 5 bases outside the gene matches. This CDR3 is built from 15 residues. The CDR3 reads CASSTNRGINSPLHF. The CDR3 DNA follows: TGTGCCAGTAGTACAAACAGGGGGATTAATTCACCCCTCCACTTT.

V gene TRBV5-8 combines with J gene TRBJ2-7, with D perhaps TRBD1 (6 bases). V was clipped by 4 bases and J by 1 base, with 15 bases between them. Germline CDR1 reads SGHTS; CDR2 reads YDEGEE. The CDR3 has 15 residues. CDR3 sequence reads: CASSEMDSLSYEQYF. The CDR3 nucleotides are TGTGCCAGCAGCGAAATGGACAGCCTTTCCTACGAGCAGTACTTC.

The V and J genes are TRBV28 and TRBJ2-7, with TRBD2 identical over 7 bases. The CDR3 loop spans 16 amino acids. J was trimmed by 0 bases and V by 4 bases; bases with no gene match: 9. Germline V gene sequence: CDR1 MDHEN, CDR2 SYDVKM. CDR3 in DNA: TGTGCCAGCAGTTCACCCCATGGACTAGGCTCCTACGAGCAGTACTTC. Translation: CASSSPHGLGSYEQYF. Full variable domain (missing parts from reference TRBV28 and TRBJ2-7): DVKVTQSSRYLVKRTGEKVFLECVQDMDHENMFWYRQDPGLGLRLIYFSYDVKMKEKGDIPEGYSVSREKKERFSLILESASTNQTSMYLCASSSPHGLGSYEQYFGPGTRLTVT.

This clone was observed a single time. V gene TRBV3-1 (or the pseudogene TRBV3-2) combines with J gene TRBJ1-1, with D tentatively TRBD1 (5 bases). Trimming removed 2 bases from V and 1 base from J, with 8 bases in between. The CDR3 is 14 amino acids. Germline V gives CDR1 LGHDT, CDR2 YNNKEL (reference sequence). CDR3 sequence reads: CASSQRQGNTEAFF. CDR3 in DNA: TGTGCCAGCAGCCAAAGGCAGGGGAACACTGAAGCTTTCTTT.

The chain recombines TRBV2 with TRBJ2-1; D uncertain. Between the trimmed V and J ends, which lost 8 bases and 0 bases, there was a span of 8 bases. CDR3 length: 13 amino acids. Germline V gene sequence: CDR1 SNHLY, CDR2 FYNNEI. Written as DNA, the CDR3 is TGTGCCAGCTCTTTTAACTCCTACAATGAGCAGTTCTTC. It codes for CASSFNSYNEQFF.

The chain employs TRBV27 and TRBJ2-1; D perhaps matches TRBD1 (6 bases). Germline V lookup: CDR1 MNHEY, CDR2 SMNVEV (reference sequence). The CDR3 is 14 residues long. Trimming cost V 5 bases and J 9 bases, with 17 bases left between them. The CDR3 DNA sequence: TGTGCCAGCAGTCTAGGGACACCTTGGGGTGAGCAGTTCTTC. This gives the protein CASSLGTPWGEQFF.

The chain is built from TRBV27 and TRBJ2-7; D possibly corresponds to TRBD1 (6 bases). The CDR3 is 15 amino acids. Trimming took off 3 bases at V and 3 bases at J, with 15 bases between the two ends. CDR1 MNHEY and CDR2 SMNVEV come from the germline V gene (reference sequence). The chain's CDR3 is CASSFSPGVLYEQYF. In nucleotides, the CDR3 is TGTGCCAGCAGTTTTTCGCCAGGGGTCCTCTACGAGCAGTACTTC.

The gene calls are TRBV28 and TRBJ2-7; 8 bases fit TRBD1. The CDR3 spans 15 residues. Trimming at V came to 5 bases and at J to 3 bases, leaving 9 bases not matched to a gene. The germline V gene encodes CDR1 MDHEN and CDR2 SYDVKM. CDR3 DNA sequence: TGTGCCAGCAGTCCCTACAGGGGGGTCGTCTACGAGCAGTACTTC. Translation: CASSPYRGVVYEQYF.

The CDR3 sequence: CASSRQGGGGEAFF. The CDR3 DNA follows: TGCGCCAGCAGTCGTCAGGGGGGCGGAGGGGAAGCTTTCTTT. V and J are TRBV5-1 and TRBJ1-1; TRBD1 matches 7 bases. CDR1 SGHRS and CDR2 YFSETQ come from the germline V gene. This CDR3 has 14 residues. The ends lost 5 bases at V and 8 bases at J; junction bases unmatched: 12.

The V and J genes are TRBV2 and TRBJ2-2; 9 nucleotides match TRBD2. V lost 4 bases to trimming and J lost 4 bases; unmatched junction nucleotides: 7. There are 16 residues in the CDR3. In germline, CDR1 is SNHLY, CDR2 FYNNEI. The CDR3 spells CASSGSASGITGELFF. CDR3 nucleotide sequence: TGTGCCAGCAGTGGAAGTGCTAGCGGGATCACCGGGGAGCTGTTTTTT.

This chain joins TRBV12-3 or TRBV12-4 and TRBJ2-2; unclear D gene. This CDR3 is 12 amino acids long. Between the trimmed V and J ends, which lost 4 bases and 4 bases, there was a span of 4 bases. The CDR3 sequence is CASSYITGELFF. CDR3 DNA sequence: TGTGCCAGCAGTTACATCACCGGGGAGCTGTTTTTT.

The CDR3 region is CASSENRVNEQFF. CDR3 sequence (DNA): TGTGCCAGCAGTGAAAACAGGGTCAATGAGCAGTTCTTC. The rearrangement links TRBV2 to TRBJ2-1; D may be TRBD1 (6 bases). V was pared by 2 bases and J by 6 bases, with 8 bases between. CDR3 length equals 13 residues. CDR1 is SNHLY, CDR2 FYNNEI, per germline.